Listed below are T cell receptor beta chains from one sample, sequenced in a study of beta chain features in type 1 diabetes. Method: immunoSEQ multiplex PCR; TCRdb's copy keeps in-frame clones and lacks some. There are about 40,000 clones in the sample; about half occur only once, and around 0.78% lies in the top ten. Sequencing used central memory CD4+ T cells from blood. These receptors were obtained from a woman aged 18-30 years in good health. Both conserved end residues are part of each CDR3. The order of the fields is J gene, clone size, D gene, V gene, CDR3 DNA, CDR3 protein. A D gene is named only where the DNA matches it firmly. Some rows mark clone size as missing; the rest say once, few, many or name a class of expanded clone.

TRBJ1-2 | NA | NA | TRBV6-1 | TGTGCCAGCAGTGAAGTAGCCGGGACACTCAACGGCTACACCTTC | CASSEVAGTLNGYTF
TRBJ2-2 | NA | TRBD2 | TRBV5-1 | TGCGCCAGCAGCTTGGTTGCGGGAGGTGCCACCGGGGAGCTGTTTTTT | CASSLVAGGATGELFF
TRBJ2-5 | NA | NA | TRBV19 | TGTGCCAGTAGTATTGGAGGGCCTACCGGAGGGACCCAGTACTTC | CASSIGGPTGGTQYF
TRBJ2-3 | NA | NA | TRBV19 | TGTGCCAGTATGAGTAGGGGTTTTTATACTAGCACAGATACGCAGTATTTT | CASMSRGFYTSTDTQYF
TRBJ2-2 | NA | NA | TRBV11-2 | TGTGCCAGCAGCTTAGATGGGAGCACCGGGGAGCTGTTTTTT | CASSLDGSTGELFF
TRBJ1-1 | NA | NA | TRBV30 | TGTGCCTCTATTAACACTGAAGCTTTCTTT | CASINTEAFF
TRBJ1-2 | NA | TRBD1 | TRBV5-4 | TGTGCCAGCAGCCCGGGACAGGGGTTGTATGGCTACACCTTC | CASSPGQGLYGYTF
TRBJ2-2 | NA | TRBD1 | TRBV5-1 | TGCGCCAGCAGCCCCACAGGGGGCCACACCGGGGAGCTGTTTTTT | CASSPTGGHTGELFF
TRBJ2-6 | NA | NA | TRBV27 | TGTGCCAGCAGAATGACAGGGACTCCGCGGGGGGCCAACGTCCTGACTTTC | CASRMTGTPRGANVLTF
TRBJ2-3 | few | TRBD1 | TRBV19 | TGTGCCAGTAGTATAGGTGCAGGGGGCGGAAATACGCAGTATTTT | CASSIGAGGGNTQYF
TRBJ1-1 | NA | NA | TRBV9 | TGTGCCAGCAGCACCAAGACAGGAATGAACACTGAAGCTTTCTTT | CASSTKTGMNTEAFF
TRBJ2-7 | NA | TRBD1 | TRBV7-9 | TGTGCCAGCAGCTTACTACAGGGGAACTACGAGCAGTACTTC | CASSLLQGNYEQYF
TRBJ2-1 | NA | NA | TRBV5-1 | TGCGCCAGCAGAAGGAATACCCTCGGGGGCAATGAGCAGTTCTTC | CASRRNTLGGNEQFF
TRBJ1-5 | once | NA | TRBV19 | TGTGCCAGTAGTATAAGGGAGAATCAGCCCCAGCATTTT | CASSIRENQPQHF
TRBJ2-1 | NA | NA | TRBV11-2 | TGTGCCAGCAGCTTTGCGGGCTCGACCTACAATGAGCAGTTCTTC | CASSFAGSTYNEQFF
TRBJ2-3 | NA | TRBD2 | TRBV10-3 | TGTGCCATCCGCGAACTGACTAGCGGGAGGGCAGGTGATACGCAGTATTTT | CAIRELTSGRAGDTQYF
TRBJ2-5 | NA | TRBD1 | TRBV5-1 | TGCGCCAGCAGCCTGCTAGGGACAGGGATAGAGACCCAGTACTTC | CASSLLGTGIETQYF
TRBJ2-7 | NA | TRBD2 | TRBV7-8 | TGTGCCAGCAGCCCACTAGCGGGAAACTACGAGCAGTACTTC | CASSPLAGNYEQYF
TRBJ2-2 | few | NA | TRBV19 | TGTGCCTCTAGGCGGCTTACGGGCACCGGGGAGCTGTTTTTT | CASRRLTGTGELFF
TRBJ2-1 | NA | TRBD1 | TRBV5-4 | TGTGCCAGCAGCTCCACCACAGGGGGCAATGAGCAGTTCTTC | CASSSTTGGNEQFF
TRBJ1-1 | NA | TRBD1 | TRBV19 | TGTGCCAGTAGCTGGGACAGGTCGGGCTCCACTGAAGCTTTCTTT | CASSWDRSGSTEAFF
TRBJ2-3 | NA | NA | TRBV4-2 | TGTGCCAGCAGCCAAGGACTCTCCACAGATACGCAGTATTTT | CASSQGLSTDTQYF
TRBJ1-4 | NA | TRBD1 | TRBV2 | TGTGCCAGCACTAAGGACAGGGGGCATGAAAAACTGTTTTTT | CASTKDRGHEKLFF
TRBJ2-3 | NA | NA | TRBV30 | TGTGCCTGGAGTGTATATGCAGATACGCAGTATTTT | CAWSVYADTQYF
TRBJ2-7 | few | TRBD1 | TRBV29-1 | TGCAGCGTTGGGACAGGGTCGAGCTTCGACGAGCAGTACTTC | CSVGTGSSFDEQYF
TRBJ2-7 | NA | TRBD1 | TRBV5-1 | TGCGCCAGCAGCGGAGAGACAGGGATAGGGGCGTACTTC | CASSGETGIGAYF
TRBJ2-1 | NA | NA | TRBV19 | TGTGCCAGTAGTATATCCAGGGCTCGAAATGAGCAGTTCTTC | CASSISRARNEQFF
TRBJ1-1 | few | NA | TRBV7-9 | TGTGCCAGCAGCACCGACAGGAACACTGAAGCTTTCTTT | CASSTDRNTEAFF
TRBJ2-3 | few | NA | TRBV9 | TGTGCCAGCAGCGTAGGCCCGGGGGATAGCACAGATACGCAGTATTTT | CASSVGPGDSTDTQYF
TRBJ2-3 | NA | TRBD2 | TRBV30 | TGTGCCTGGAGTGTAAATACGGGAGGAACAGATACGCAGTATTTT | CAWSVNTGGTDTQYF
TRBJ1-1 | NA | TRBD1 | TRBV5-1 | TGCGCCAGCAGCTACGGCCCTCTGGGACAGGGGGGAACTGAAGCTTTCTTT | CASSYGPLGQGGTEAFF
TRBJ2-5 | few | TRBD1 | TRBV25-1 | TGTGCCAGCAGTGGCCGGGACAGGGGGGGCGGGGAGACCCAGTACTTC | CASSGRDRGGGETQYF
TRBJ2-1 | NA | NA | TRBV5-1 | TGCGCCAGCAGCTTTGGGGGGAGCTCCTACAATGAGCAGTTCTTC | CASSFGGSSYNEQFF
TRBJ2-3 | NA | TRBD2 | TRBV29-1 | TGCAGCGCTGGCGGGGGTACCACAGATACGCAGTATTTT | CSAGGGTTDTQYF
TRBJ2-3 | NA | TRBD2 | TRBV9 | TGTGCCAGCAGCGTTACAGCGGGGGTTAACACAGATACGCAGTATTTT | CASSVTAGVNTDTQYF
TRBJ1-1 | NA | TRBD1 | TRBV5-4 | TGTGCCAGCAGCGCGACAGGGAGGAACACTGAAGCTTTCTTT | CASSATGRNTEAFF
TRBJ2-3 | few | NA | TRBV7-2 | TGTGCCAGCAGCCCTGTTAGCGGTAGAGTCACAGATACGCAGTATTTT | CASSPVSGRVTDTQYF
TRBJ1-4 | NA | NA | TRBV27 | TGTGCCACCACGACTCAGAGAAATGAAAAACTGTTTTTT | CATTTQRNEKLFF
TRBJ1-1 | NA | NA | TRBV5-4 | TGTGCCAGCAGCTTAGGGTTGGACACTGAAGCTTTCCGCATCTTT | CASSLGLDTEAFRIF
TRBJ2-7 | NA | NA | TRBV4-2 | TGTGCCAGCAGGGGGGAGGCTAGCGCAACCTACGAGCAGTACTTC | CASRGEASATYEQYF
TRBJ2-7 | NA | TRBD1 | TRBV5-1 | TGCGCCAGCAGGCGGGCGGGACAGGGCACCTACGAGCAGTACTTC | CASRRAGQGTYEQYF
TRBJ1-6 | NA | NA | TRBV19 | TGTGCCAGTAGTATAGGAAGGAGTCGCTATAATTCACCCCTCCACTTT | CASSIGRSRYNSPLHF
TRBJ1-2 | NA | TRBD1 | TRBV18 | TGTGCCAGCTCACCTACTCCGGGACAGGGATACTATGGCTACACCTTC | CASSPTPGQGYYGYTF
TRBJ2-7 | NA | TRBD2 | TRBV7-9 | TGTGCCAGCAGCTTTTTAACAGGTGGGGGGGGAGAGCAGTACTTC | CASSFLTGGGGEQYF
TRBJ2-3 | NA | NA | TRBV30 | TGTGCCTGGACACCAGGCACAGATACGCAGTATTTT | CAWTPGTDTQYF
TRBJ1-1 | NA | NA | TRBV11-2 | TGTGCCAGCAGCGCCGACAGGCCTGAAGCTTTCTTT | CASSADRPEAFF
TRBJ2-3 | NA | TRBD1 | TRBV25-1 | TGTGCCAGCAGTGACACACCGGGACAGGGGTCTTCGGATACGCAGTATTTT | CASSDTPGQGSSDTQYF
TRBJ2-2 | NA | TRBD1 | TRBV11-2 | TGTGCCAGCAGCTCCCCGGGACAGGACACCGGGGAGCTGTTTTTT | CASSSPGQDTGELFF
TRBJ1-2 | few | TRBD1 | TRBV2 | TGTGCCAGTGGACAGGGGAATAACTATGGCTACACCTTC | CASGQGNNYGYTF
TRBJ2-1 | NA | TRBD2 | TRBV18 | TGTGCCAGCTCACCAAGGCCTAGCGGGAGGGATTACAATGAGCAGTTCTTC | CASSPRPSGRDYNEQFF
TRBJ2-7 | NA | TRBD1 | TRBV6-1 | TGTGCCAGCAGTGCCCCGGACAGGGCCTCCTACGAGCAGTACTTC | CASSAPDRASYEQYF
TRBJ2-1 | NA | NA | TRBV19 | TGTGCCAGTAGTCCCCAGCGAGGCTACAATGAGCAGTTCTTC | CASSPQRGYNEQFF
TRBJ2-5 | NA | TRBD1 | TRBV7-9 | TGTGCCAGCAGCTTAACAGGACAGGGGTCACCTCAGTACTTC | CASSLTGQGSPQYF
TRBJ2-3 | few | TRBD2 | TRBV30 | TGTGCCTGGGGGGGAGGGGCTAGCACAGATACGCAGTATTTT | CAWGGGASTDTQYF
TRBJ1-1 | NA | NA | TRBV30 | TGTGCCTGGAGCGGACAGCTGAACACTGAAGCTTTCTTT | CAWSGQLNTEAFF
TRBJ1-1 | NA | NA | TRBV10-3 | TGTGCCATCAGTGAGTCGACGGAGCCGAATTCAGGAGGGGACACTGAAGCTTTCTTT | CAISESTEPNSGGDTEAFF
TRBJ2-7 | NA | NA | TRBV29-1 | TGCAGCGTTGATCTACAGGGTTCCCACGAGCAGTACTTC | CSVDLQGSHEQYF
TRBJ2-7 | few | TRBD1 | TRBV5-4 | TGTGCCAGCAGCCCACAGGGGGCCCCGCAGTACTTC | CASSPQGAPQYF
TRBJ1-1 | few | NA | TRBV7-9 | TGTGCCAGCAGCTCTATCAAAAACGTGAACACTGAAGCTTTCTTT | CASSSIKNVNTEAFF
TRBJ1-2 | NA | TRBD1 | TRBV18 | TGTGCCAGCTCCCAAATTCCGGGACAGGGGGCGTTAAGAACTAACTATGGCTACACCTTC | CASSQIPGQGALRTNYGYTF